A selection of T cell receptor beta chains follows, all from one sample in a study of OX40 agonist ivuxolimab in advanced cancers. TCRdb keeps only in-frame clones here, not all; method: immunoSEQ multiplex PCR. This table has 40,000 to 55,000 clones, more than 70% appearing once. The sequences come from CD4+ or CD8+ T cells sorted from blood, collected in a trial of the OX40 agonist ivuxolimab. All receptors derive from an adult with an advanced solid tumor such as melanoma, head and neck, liver or kidney cancer. Both conserved end residues are part of each CDR3. The D gene is left open where the match is weak. The size field is filled for only some rows; it gives once, few, many or a size class.

TRBJ1-1,-,TRBV4-1,-,14,CASSRPGMNTEAFF
TRBJ1-1,-,TRBV14,-,14,CASSQEGRGTEAFF
TRBJ1-2,TRBD1,TRBV2,-,15,CATITTGVFLLGYTF
TRBJ2-5,-,TRBV7-2,-,12,CASSLGRETQYF
TRBJ2-7,-,TRBV7-9,-,12,CASSLVGSEQYF
TRBJ2-7,-,TRBV4-1,once,15,CASSQDDSGPYEQYF
TRBJ1-2,-,TRBV16,-,13,CASSQGRTYGYTF
TRBJ1-2,-,TRBV6-6,once,12,CASSSWDGGYTF
TRBJ2-1,-,TRBV18,-,11,CASSPADEQFF
TRBJ2-7,-,TRBV6-1,-,15,CASSEWRGPRYEQYF
TRBJ2-2,-,TRBV9,-,12,CASSPSTGELFF
TRBJ2-7,TRBD1,TRBV30,-,15,CAWSVRTGRYYEQYF
TRBJ2-7,TRBD1,TRBV7-9,-,12,CASSRQGYEQYF
TRBJ2-1,TRBD2,TRBV7-9,-,16,CASSPLAGGPSNEQFF
TRBJ2-7,TRBD2,TRBV29-1,once,15,CSVEGGAGSSYEQYF
TRBJ1-1,TRBD1,TRBV6-5,-,16,CASSYFTGQGGTEAFF
TRBJ2-1,TRBD2,TRBV6-1,-,14,CASRGSGTYNEQFF
TRBJ1-5,-,TRBV7-2,-,15,CASSLYGQFNQPQHF
TRBJ1-4,-,TRBV5-5,-,16,CASSSVEGGTNEKLFF
TRBJ1-6,-,TRBV14,once,15,CASSQDRRNHSPLHF
TRBJ2-3,TRBD1,TRBV29-1,few,14,CSVPGTGATDTQYF
TRBJ1-1,-,TRBV29-1,few,10,CSVEQAEAFF
TRBJ1-1,TRBD1,TRBV27,few,12,CATWTGGAEAFF
TRBJ2-1,TRBD1,TRBV6-5,-,13,CASTGQGYNEQFF
TRBJ2-7,TRBD1,TRBV18,-,14,CASSPRRDSYEQYF
TRBJ1-4,TRBD1,TRBV27,-,15,CASTTSQGANEKLFF
TRBJ1-2,-,TRBV5-4,-,12,CASRLPPDGYTF
TRBJ1-6,TRBD1,TRBV2,-,15,CASSGMGQAQSPLHF
TRBJ2-5,TRBD2,TRBV13,-,16,CASSLALAGGPGTQYF
TRBJ2-1,TRBD2,TRBV10-3,-,16,CAISVTSGRIDNEQFF
TRBJ2-7,-,TRBV7-9,-,15,CASSPAGGALNEQYF
TRBJ2-4,-,TRBV11-2,-,14,CASSLSLAKNIQYF
TRBJ2-1,-,TRBV5-6,-,13,CASSPTSIYEQFF
TRBJ1-4,-,TRBV10-3,-,16,CAISEYDRATNEKLFF
TRBJ2-3,-,TRBV27,-,13,CASSLSGIDTQYF
TRBJ2-5,-,TRBV27,-,15,CASSLGGGDGETQYF
TRBJ2-3,-,TRBV5-1,few,15,CASSLGLNSADTQYF
TRBJ1-1,-,TRBV10-3,-,12,CAISDGAGEAFF
TRBJ2-7,TRBD1,TRBV6-1,-,14,CASSDVTGVYEQYF
TRBJ2-7,TRBD1,TRBV13,-,16,CASSWRGQGISSEQYF
TRBJ1-2,-,TRBV7-6,-,14,CASSAERGLYGYTF
TRBJ1-1,-,TRBV6-5,-,15,CASSYRRPKNTEAFF
TRBJ1-5,TRBD1,TRBV6-5,-,14,CASRPTGGNQPQHF
TRBJ2-7,-,TRBV11-2,-,13,CASSLASSYEQYF
TRBJ1-2,-,TRBV7-9,-,14,CASGADSGPYGYTF
TRBJ1-2,TRBD1,TRBV27,-,14,CASRPGGSNYGYTF
TRBJ1-2,-,TRBV27,-,14,CASSLSSQGRHYTF
TRBJ2-7,-,TRBV6-5,-,14,CASRPPGRGYEQYF
TRBJ1-5,-,TRBV7-9,-,13,CASSKGGNQPQHF
TRBJ1-4,-,TRBV7-8,-,14,CASSLYQQGGKLFF
TRBJ2-3,-,TRBV5-6,-,18,CASSPPPSSGGFRDTQYF
TRBJ1-2,TRBD1,TRBV5-1,-,16,CASSPTGTAPNYGYTF
TRBJ2-1,TRBD2,TRBV28,-,14,CASSILAGYNEQFF
TRBJ2-2,-,TRBV7-8,-,16,CASSSTRWGGAGELFF
TRBJ1-5,-,TRBV27,few,13,CASSLQGNQPQHF
TRBJ2-7,-,TRBV30,-,12,CAWSPMAYEQYF
TRBJ1-4,TRBD1,TRBV6-5,-,16,CASSYSWGQGAEKLFF
TRBJ2-7,-,TRBV7-9,-,15,CASSFAGTPGYEQYF